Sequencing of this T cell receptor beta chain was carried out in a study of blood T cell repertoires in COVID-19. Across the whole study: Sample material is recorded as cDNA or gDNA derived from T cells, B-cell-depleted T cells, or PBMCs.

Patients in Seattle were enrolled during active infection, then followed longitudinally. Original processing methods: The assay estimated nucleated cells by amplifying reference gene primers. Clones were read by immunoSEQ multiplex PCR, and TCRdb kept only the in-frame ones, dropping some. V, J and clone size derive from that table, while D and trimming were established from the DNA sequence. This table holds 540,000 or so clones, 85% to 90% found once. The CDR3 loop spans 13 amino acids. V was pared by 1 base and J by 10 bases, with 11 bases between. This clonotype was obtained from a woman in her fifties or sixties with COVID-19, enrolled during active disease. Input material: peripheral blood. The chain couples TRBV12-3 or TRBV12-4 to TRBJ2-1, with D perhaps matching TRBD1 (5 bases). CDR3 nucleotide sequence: TGTGCCAGCAGTTTAGGGGGCCCACGCGAGCAGTTCTTC. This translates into CASSLGGPREQFF.